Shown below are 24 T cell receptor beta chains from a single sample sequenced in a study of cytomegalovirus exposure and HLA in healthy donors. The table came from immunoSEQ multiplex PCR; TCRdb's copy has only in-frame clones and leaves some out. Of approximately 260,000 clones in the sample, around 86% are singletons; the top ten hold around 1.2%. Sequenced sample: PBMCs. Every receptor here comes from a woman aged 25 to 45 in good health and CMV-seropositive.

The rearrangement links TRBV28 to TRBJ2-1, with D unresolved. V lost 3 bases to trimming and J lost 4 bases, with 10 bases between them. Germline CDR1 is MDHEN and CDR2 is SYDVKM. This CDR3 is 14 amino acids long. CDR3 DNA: TGTGCCAGCAGTTTGTCGAGATTATACAATGAGCAGTTCTTC. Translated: CASSLSRLYNEQFF.

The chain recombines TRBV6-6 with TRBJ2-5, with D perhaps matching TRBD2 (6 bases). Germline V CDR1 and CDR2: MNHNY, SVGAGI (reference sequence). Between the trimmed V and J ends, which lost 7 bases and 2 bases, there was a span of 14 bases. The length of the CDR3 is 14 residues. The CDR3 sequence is CASTLAGPQETQYF. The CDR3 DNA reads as TGTGCCAGCACGCTGGCGGGACCGCAAGAGACCCAGTACTTC.

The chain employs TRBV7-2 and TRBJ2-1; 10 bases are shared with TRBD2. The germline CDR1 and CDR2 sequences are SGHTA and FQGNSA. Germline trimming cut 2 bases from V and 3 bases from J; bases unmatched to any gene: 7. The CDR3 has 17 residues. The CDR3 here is CASSLLPSGSIYNEQFF. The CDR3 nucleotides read TGTGCCAGCAGCTTATTGCCTAGCGGGAGTATCTACAATGAGCAGTTCTTC.

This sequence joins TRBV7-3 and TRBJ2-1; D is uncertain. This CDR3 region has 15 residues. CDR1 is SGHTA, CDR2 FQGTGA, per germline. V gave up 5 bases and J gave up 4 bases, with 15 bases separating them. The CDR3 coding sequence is TGTGCCAGCAGCCCTCTTTTGGCGGAATACAATGAGCAGTTCTTC. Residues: CASSPLLAEYNEQFF.

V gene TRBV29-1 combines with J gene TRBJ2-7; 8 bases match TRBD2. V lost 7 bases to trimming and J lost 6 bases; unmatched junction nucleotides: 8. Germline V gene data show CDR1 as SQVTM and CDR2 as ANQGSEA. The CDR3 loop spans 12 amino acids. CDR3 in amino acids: CSASGRLGEQYF. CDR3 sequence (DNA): TGCAGCGCGAGCGGGAGATTGGGCGAGCAGTACTTC.

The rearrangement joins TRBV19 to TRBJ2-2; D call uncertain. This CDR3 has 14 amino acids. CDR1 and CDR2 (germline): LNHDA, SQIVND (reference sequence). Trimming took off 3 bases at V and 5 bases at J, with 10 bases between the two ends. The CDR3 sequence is CASSMVYPTGELFF. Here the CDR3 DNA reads TGTGCCAGTAGTATGGTCTATCCTACCGGGGAGCTGTTTTTT.

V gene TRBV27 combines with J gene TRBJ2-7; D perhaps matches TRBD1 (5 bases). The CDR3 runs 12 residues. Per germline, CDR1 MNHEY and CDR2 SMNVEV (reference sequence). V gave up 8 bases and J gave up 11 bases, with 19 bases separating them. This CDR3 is CASAFQGREEYF. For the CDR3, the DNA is TGTGCCAGCGCGTTCCAGGGCAGGGAAGAGTACTTC.

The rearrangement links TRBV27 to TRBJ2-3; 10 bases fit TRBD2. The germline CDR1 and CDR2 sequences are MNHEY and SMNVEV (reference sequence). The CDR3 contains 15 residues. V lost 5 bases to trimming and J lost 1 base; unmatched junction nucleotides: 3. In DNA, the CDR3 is TGTGCCAGCAGTCAGCGGGAGGGGGGCACAGATACGCAGTATTTT. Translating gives CASSQREGGTDTQYF.

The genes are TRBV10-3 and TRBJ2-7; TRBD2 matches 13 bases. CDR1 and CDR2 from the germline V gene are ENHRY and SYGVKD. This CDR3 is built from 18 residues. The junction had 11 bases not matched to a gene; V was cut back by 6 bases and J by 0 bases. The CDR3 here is CAIRPGLAGEGSSYEQYF. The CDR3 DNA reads TGTGCCATCAGGCCTGGACTAGCGGGAGAAGGGAGCTCCTACGAGCAGTACTTC.

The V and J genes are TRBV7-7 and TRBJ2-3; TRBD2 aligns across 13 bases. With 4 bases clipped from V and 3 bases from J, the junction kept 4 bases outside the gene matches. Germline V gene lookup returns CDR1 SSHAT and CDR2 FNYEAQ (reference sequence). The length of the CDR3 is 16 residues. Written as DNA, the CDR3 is TGTGCCAGCAGCTCAGGACTAGCGGGAGTTACAGATACGCAGTATTTT. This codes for CASSSGLAGVTDTQYF. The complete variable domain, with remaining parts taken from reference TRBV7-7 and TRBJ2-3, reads GAGVSQSPRYKVTKRGQDVTLRCDPISSHATLYWYQQALGQGPEFLTYFNYEAQPDKSGLPSDRFSAERPEGSISTLTIQRTEQRDSAMYRCASSSGLAGVTDTQYFGPGTRLTVL.

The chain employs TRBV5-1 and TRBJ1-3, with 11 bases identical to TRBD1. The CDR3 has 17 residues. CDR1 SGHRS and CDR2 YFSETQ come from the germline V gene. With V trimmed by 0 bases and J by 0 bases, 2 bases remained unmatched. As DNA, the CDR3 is TGCGCCAGCAGCTTGGCCGGGACAGGGGGCTCTGGAAACACCATATATTTT. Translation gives CASSLAGTGGSGNTIYF.

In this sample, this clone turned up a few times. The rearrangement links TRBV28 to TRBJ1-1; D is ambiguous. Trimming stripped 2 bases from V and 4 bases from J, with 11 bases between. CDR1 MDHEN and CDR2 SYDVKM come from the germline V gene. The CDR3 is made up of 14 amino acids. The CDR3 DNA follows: TGTGCCAGCAGTTTAGGCACCATGATCACTGAAGCTTTCTTT. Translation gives CASSLGTMITEAFF.

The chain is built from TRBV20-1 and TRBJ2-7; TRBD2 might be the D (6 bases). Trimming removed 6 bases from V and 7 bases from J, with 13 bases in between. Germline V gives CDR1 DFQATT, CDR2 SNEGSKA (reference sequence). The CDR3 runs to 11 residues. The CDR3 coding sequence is TGCAGTGCCGGAGGGCTTTGGGAGCAGTACTTC. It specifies CSAGGLWEQYF.

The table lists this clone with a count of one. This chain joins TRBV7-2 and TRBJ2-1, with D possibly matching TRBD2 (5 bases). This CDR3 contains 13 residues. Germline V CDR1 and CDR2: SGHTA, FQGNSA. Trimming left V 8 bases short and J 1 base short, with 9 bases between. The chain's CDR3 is CASGRASYNEQFF. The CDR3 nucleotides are TGTGCCAGCGGGCGGGCTTCCTACAATGAGCAGTTCTTC.

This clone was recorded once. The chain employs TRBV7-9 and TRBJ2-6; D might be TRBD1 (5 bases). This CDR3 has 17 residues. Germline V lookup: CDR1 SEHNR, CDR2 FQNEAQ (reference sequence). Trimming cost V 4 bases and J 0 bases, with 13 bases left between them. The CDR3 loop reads CASSSGIEHSGANVLTF. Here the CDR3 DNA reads TGTGCCAGCAGCTCAGGGATAGAACACTCTGGGGCCAACGTCCTGACTTTC.

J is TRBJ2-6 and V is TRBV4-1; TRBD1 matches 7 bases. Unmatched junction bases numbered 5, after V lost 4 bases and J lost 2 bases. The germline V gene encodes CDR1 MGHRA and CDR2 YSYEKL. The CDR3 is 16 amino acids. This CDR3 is CASSRPGGAGANVLTF. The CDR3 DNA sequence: TGCGCCAGCAGCCGCCCAGGGGGAGCTGGGGCCAACGTCCTGACTTTC.

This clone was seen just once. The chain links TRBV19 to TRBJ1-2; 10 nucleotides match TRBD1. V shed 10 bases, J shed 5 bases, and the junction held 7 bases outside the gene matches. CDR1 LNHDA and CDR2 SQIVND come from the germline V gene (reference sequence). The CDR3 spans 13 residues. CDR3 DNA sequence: TGTGCCACCCGGGACAGGGGAATGTATGGCTACACCTTC. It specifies CATRDRGMYGYTF.

This chain's CDR3 is CASSVLPGTGENGYTF. In DNA, the CDR3 is TGTGCCAGCAGCGTCCTCCCCGGGACAGGGGAGAATGGCTACACCTTC. The V and J genes are TRBV9 and TRBJ1-2, with 10 nucleotides matching TRBD1. This CDR3 contains 16 residues. Per germline, CDR1 SGDLS and CDR2 YYNGEE. V shed 2 bases, J shed 6 bases, and the junction held 10 bases outside the gene matches.

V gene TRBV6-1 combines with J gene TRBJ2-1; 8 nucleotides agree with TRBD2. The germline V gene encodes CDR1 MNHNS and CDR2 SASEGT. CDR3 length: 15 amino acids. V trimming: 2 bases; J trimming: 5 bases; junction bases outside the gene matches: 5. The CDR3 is CASSETREGHNEQFF. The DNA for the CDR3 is TGTGCCAGCAGTGAAACACGGGAGGGCCACAATGAGCAGTTCTTC.

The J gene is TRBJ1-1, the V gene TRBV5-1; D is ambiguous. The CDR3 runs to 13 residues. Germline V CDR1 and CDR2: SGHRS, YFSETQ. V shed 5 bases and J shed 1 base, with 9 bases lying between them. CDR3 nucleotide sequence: TGCGCCAGCAGGCAAGTACAGAACACTGAAGCTTTCTTT. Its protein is CASRQVQNTEAFF.

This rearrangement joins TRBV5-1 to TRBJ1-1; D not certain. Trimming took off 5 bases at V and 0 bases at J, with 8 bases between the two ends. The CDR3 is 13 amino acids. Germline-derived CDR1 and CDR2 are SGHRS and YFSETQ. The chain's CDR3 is CASRSGLNTEAFF. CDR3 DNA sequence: TGCGCCAGCAGGAGTGGGCTGAACACTGAAGCTTTCTTT.

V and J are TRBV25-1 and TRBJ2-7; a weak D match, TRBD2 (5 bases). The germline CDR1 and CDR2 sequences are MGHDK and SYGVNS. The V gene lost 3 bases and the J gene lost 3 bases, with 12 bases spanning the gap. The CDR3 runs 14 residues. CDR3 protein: CASSDSPGIYEQYF. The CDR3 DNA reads TGTGCCAGCAGTGATTCCCCGGGAATCTACGAGCAGTACTTC.

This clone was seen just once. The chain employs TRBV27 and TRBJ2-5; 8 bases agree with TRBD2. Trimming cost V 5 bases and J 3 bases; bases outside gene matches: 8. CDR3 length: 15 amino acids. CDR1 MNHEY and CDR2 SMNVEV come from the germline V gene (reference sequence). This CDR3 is CASSGAGAGEETQYF. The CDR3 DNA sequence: TGTGCCAGCAGTGGAGCCGGAGCGGGAGAAGAGACCCAGTACTTC.

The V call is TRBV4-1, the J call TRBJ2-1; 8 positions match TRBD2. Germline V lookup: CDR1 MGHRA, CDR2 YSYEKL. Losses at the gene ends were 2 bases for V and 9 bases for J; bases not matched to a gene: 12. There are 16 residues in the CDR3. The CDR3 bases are TGCGCCAGCAGCCAAAGACCGAAGGGCGGGGGGCCTGAGCAGTTCTTC. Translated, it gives CASSQRPKGGGPEQFF.